The 30 T cell receptor beta chains reported below all come from one sample, sequenced in a study of cytomegalovirus exposure and HLA in healthy donors. In the PCR, 60 Vbeta and 13 Jbeta primers were used. Sequenced by immunoSEQ multiplex PCR; TCRdb stores in-frame clones only, minus some. This table has roughly 180,000 clones, approximately 84% appearing once. Sequenced sample: PBMCs. These receptors were taken from a girl aged 10-17 years in good health and CMV-seropositive.

The chain has TRBV28 and TRBJ1-5, with TRBD1 matching over 9 bases. In germline, CDR1 is MDHEN, CDR2 SYDVKM. The CDR3 consists of 14 residues. The CDR3 coding sequence is TGTGGGACAGGGGACGCTACGGACCATCAGCCCCAGCATTTT. This gives the protein CGTGDATDHQPQHF.

The chain employs TRBV15 and TRBJ1-1, with TRBD1 matching 7 bases. Germline V lookup: CDR1 LNHNV, CDR2 YYDKDF (reference sequence). The CDR3 extends over 14 amino acids. The V and J ends lost 8 bases and 7 bases, in that order; junction bases with no gene match: 13. CDR3 residues: CATEGGQALNEAFF. The CDR3 DNA reads as TGTGCCACCGAGGGAGGACAGGCGTTGAATGAAGCTTTCTTT.

The chain links TRBV18 to TRBJ1-2, with 7 nucleotides matching TRBD1. There are 15 residues in the CDR3. Germline CDR1 reads KGHSH; CDR2 reads LQKENI. V dropped 3 bases and J dropped 1; count of bases not matched to a gene: 5. The CDR3 DNA reads as TGTGCCAGCTCACCGCGGGACAGACTTAACTATGGCTACACCTTC. This sequence encodes CASSPRDRLNYGYTF.

J is TRBJ2-5 and V is TRBV5-6; TRBD2 matches 10 bases. After removal of 1 base from V and 11 bases from J, the junction contained 8 bases not matched to a gene. This CDR3 is 14 amino acids long. Looked up from germline, CDR1 is SGHDT and CDR2 is YYEEEE. CDR3 region: CASSLMGLAREQYF. For the CDR3, the DNA is TGTGCCAGCAGCTTGATGGGACTAGCGAGAGAGCAGTACTTC.

This chain connects TRBV2 to TRBJ2-7, with TRBD2 identical over 7 bases. V shed 6 bases, J shed 7 bases, and the junction held 9 bases outside the gene matches. CDR1 and CDR2 from the germline V gene are SNHLY and FYNNEI. The CDR3 sequence is 13 residues long. As DNA, the CDR3 is TGTGCCAGCAGGAGGGGACTAACCCGGGAGCAGTACTTC. The encoded protein is CASRRGLTREQYF. Full variable domain (remainder filled in from reference TRBV2 and TRBJ2-7): EPEVTQTPSHQVTQMGQEVILRCVPISNHLYFYWYRQILGQKVEFLVSFYNNEISEKSEIFDDQFSVERPDGSNFTLKIRSTKLEDSAMYFCASRRGLTREQYFGPGTRLTVT.

This clone was recorded only once. The V call is TRBV5-1, the J call TRBJ2-2; a possible D gene is TRBD1 (5 bases). This CDR3 region has 14 residues. CDR1 SGHRS and CDR2 YFSETQ come from the germline V gene. The V gene lost 4 bases and the J gene lost 1 base, with 8 bases spanning the gap. CDR3 region: CASSGTGNTGELFF. The CDR3 nucleotides are TGCGCCAGCAGCGGAACAGGGAACACCGGGGAGCTGTTTTTT.

The chain is built from TRBV9 and TRBJ2-7, with D possibly being TRBD1 or TRBD2 (5 bases each). The germline V gene has CDR1 SGDLS and CDR2 YYNGEE. The CDR3 extends over 13 amino acids. V dropped 4 bases and J dropped 2 bases, with 10 bases sitting between them. The CDR3 nucleotides are TGTGCCAGCAGCCTAGAGGGGCCCTACGAGCAGTACTTC. Protein sequence: CASSLEGPYEQYF.

The rearrangement links TRBV30 to TRBJ2-2; no clear D gene. Between the trimmed V and J ends, which lost 7 bases and 6 bases, there was a span of 6 bases. CDR3 size: 10 residues. The V gene's germline CDR1 is GTSNPN and CDR2 SVGIG (reference sequence). CDR3 amino acids: CAYEPGELFF. CDR3 nucleotides: TGTGCCTACGAGCCCGGGGAGCTGTTTTTT.

The J gene is TRBJ2-1, the V gene TRBV27; a possible D gene is TRBD2 (6 bases). Germline values: CDR1 MNHEY, CDR2 SMNVEV (reference sequence). The CDR3 has 18 amino acids. V was pared by 7 bases and J by 3 bases, with 25 bases between. Written as DNA, the CDR3 is TGTGCCAGCAAAGGCGTCGGGAGCCGAAGAATTGTCTACAATGAGCAGTTCTTC. Encoded protein: CASKGVGSRRIVYNEQFF.

The chain carries TRBV4-2 and TRBJ2-5; possible D gene TRBD1, 6 bases. The CDR3 loop spans 14 amino acids. Germline assignment: CDR1 LGHNA and CDR2 YNFKEQ. Trimming cost V 1 base and J 0 bases, with 6 bases left between them. The CDR3 here is CASSQGTDQETQYF. CDR3 bases: TGTGCCAGCAGCCAAGGGACAGACCAAGAGACCCAGTACTTC.

The chain joins TRBV30 to TRBJ1-2; 7 positions match TRBD1. CDR3 length: 13 amino acids. V gave up 5 bases and J gave up 0 bases; unmatched junction bases: 3. Germline CDR1 and CDR2: GTSNPN and SVGIG (reference sequence). The chain's CDR3 is CAWSGTANYGYTF. The CDR3 nucleotides read TGTGCCTGGTCCGGGACAGCTAACTATGGCTACACCTTC.

The V call is TRBV27, the J call TRBJ1-1; 8 bases line up with TRBD1. Germline trimming cut 4 bases from V and 6 bases from J; bases unmatched to any gene: 13. The CDR3 sequence is 16 residues long. CDR1 and CDR2 (germline): MNHEY, SMNVEV (reference sequence). CDR3 protein: CASSWYPGQGFPEAFF. The DNA of the CDR3 is TGTGCCAGCAGTTGGTATCCCGGACAGGGATTCCCTGAAGCTTTCTTT.

The chain carries TRBV6-5 and TRBJ1-1, with TRBD1 identical over 7 bases. V was pared by 5 bases and J by 1 base, with 7 bases of the junction left unmatched. The CDR3 has 15 amino acids. The V gene's germline CDR1 is MNHEY and CDR2 SVGAGI. CDR3 sequence (DNA): TGTGCCAGCAGTGGACAGGCTAAGGGGAACACTGAAGCTTTCTTT. Encoded protein: CASSGQAKGNTEAFF.

The V call is TRBV28, the J call TRBJ1-2; D gene ambiguous. Deletions cut 11 bases from V and 4 bases from J, with 14 bases between. CDR1 is MDHEN and CDR2 is SYDVKM in the germline V gene. CDR3 length equals 12 residues. DNA of the CDR3: TGTGCCTATCACTCCGACTCCTATGGCTACACCTTC. Residues: CAYHSDSYGYTF.

This CDR3 reads CASSFPDQPQHF. The CDR3 DNA reads TGTGCCAGTAGTTTCCCAGATCAGCCCCAGCATTTT. The gene calls are TRBV19 and TRBJ1-5; D remains unclear. V lost 5 bases to trimming and J lost 5 bases, with 7 bases between them. This CDR3 spans 12 amino acids. Looked up from germline, CDR1 is LNHDA and CDR2 is SQIVND (reference sequence).

The chain has TRBV6-5 and TRBJ2-7, with 8 bases that match TRBD1. CDR1 and CDR2 from the germline V gene are MNHEY and SVGAGI. Trimming cost V 6 bases and J 1 base; bases outside gene matches: 5. The CDR3 is made up of 14 amino acids. This chain's CDR3 is CASRRTGHSYEQYF. The CDR3 DNA follows: TGTGCCAGCAGGAGGACAGGGCATTCCTACGAGCAGTACTTC.

V and J are TRBV19 and TRBJ1-3; D is undetermined. The V gene lost 3 bases and the J gene lost 0 bases, with 12 bases spanning the gap. This CDR3 contains 16 residues. The germline V gene encodes CDR1 LNHDA and CDR2 SQIVND (reference sequence). The CDR3 region has the DNA TGTGCCAGTAGTATTGTTTTCGGTATCTCTGGAAACACCATATATTTT. Residues: CASSIVFGISGNTIYF.

The chain couples TRBV30 to TRBJ1-5; D call uncertain. Trimming pared 2 bases from V and 9 bases from J, leaving 11 bases between. This CDR3 is built from 12 residues. Germline V gives CDR1 GTSNPN, CDR2 SVGIG (reference sequence). The CDR3 loop is CAWSRPEGPQHF. CDR3 coding DNA: TGTGCCTGGAGTCGCCCCGAGGGGCCCCAGCATTTT.

This clone was found once. The rearrangement joins TRBV7-9 to TRBJ2-7, with no clear D. CDR1 SEHNR and CDR2 FQNEAQ come from the germline V gene (reference sequence). Trimming removed 1 base from V and 6 bases from J, with 10 bases in between. This CDR3 spans 13 amino acids. The CDR3 reads CASSLGQVLEQYF. CDR3 bases: TGTGCCAGCAGCTTAGGGCAGGTCCTCGAGCAGTACTTC.

The chain is built from TRBV6-6 and TRBJ1-3; TRBD1 matches 7 bases. Germline lookup yields CDR1 MNHNY and CDR2 SVGAGI (reference sequence). J gave up 3 bases and V 5 bases, and 7 bases lay outside the gene matches. This CDR3 has 15 residues. CDR3 sequence reads: CASSMHRGSGNTIYF. The CDR3 bases are TGTGCCAGCAGTATGCACAGGGGAAGTGGAAACACCATATATTTT.

This CDR3 is CASSQDQGTGGSRGRALRGFF. CDR3 nucleotides: TGCGCCAGCAGCCAAGATCAAGGGACAGGGGGCTCTCGCGGGAGGGCCTTAAGGGGGTTCTTC. J is TRBJ2-1 and V is TRBV4-1; TRBD1 agrees at 12 bases. The V and J ends lost 0 bases and 15 bases, in that order; junction bases with no gene match: 27. CDR1 MGHRA and CDR2 YSYEKL come from the germline V gene. The CDR3 runs 21 residues.

The chain has TRBV6-5 and TRBJ2-7; TRBD2 matches at 8 bases. Looked up from germline, CDR1 is MNHEY and CDR2 is SVGAGI. The V segment lost 8 bases and the J segment 4 bases; nucleotides outside the gene matches: 7. This CDR3 is built from 13 residues. The CDR3 loop reads CASAPASGYEQYF. The CDR3 nucleotides are TGTGCCAGCGCTCCGGCTAGCGGGTACGAGCAGTACTTC.

The rearrangement links TRBV19 to TRBJ2-1, with 10 bases fitting TRBD2. There are 20 residues in the CDR3. CDR1 is LNHDA and CDR2 is SQIVND in the germline V gene (reference sequence). Germline trimming cut 0 bases from V and 3 bases from J; bases unmatched to any gene: 14. CDR3 in DNA: TGTGCCAGTAGTATAGATCGTTGGAAGCGGGAGGGCCGGGGCTACAATGAGCAGTTCTTC. It yields the protein CASSIDRWKREGRGYNEQFF.

This rearrangement joins TRBV7-9 to TRBJ1-2; D possibly corresponds to TRBD1 (6 bases). The CDR3 totals 13 residues. Deletions cut 3 bases from V and 7 bases from J, with 12 bases between. Germline values: CDR1 SEHNR, CDR2 FQNEAQ (reference sequence). The CDR3 loop is CASSFASGAGYTF. The CDR3 nucleotides read TGTGCCAGCAGCTTTGCCTCAGGGGCTGGCTACACCTTC. Variable domain in full (rest from reference TRBV7-9 and TRBJ1-2): DTGVSQNPRHKITKRGQNVTFRCDPISEHNRLYWYRQTLGQGPEFLTYFQNEAQLEKSRLLSDRFSAERPKGSFSTLEIQRTEQGDSAMYLCASSFASGAGYTFGSGTRLTVV.

The V call is TRBV7-9, the J call TRBJ2-5; 15 bases map to TRBD2. CDR3 length: 16 amino acids. Germline V gene sequence: CDR1 SEHNR, CDR2 FQNEAQ (reference sequence). The trim removed 5 bases at V and 5 bases at J, leaving 6 bases unmatched. CDR3 protein: CASSPWTSGRAETQYF. The CDR3 DNA follows: TGTGCCAGCAGCCCCTGGACTAGCGGGAGGGCTGAGACCCAGTACTTC.

J is TRBJ2-7 and V is TRBV5-1, with TRBD2 identical over 9 bases. The CDR3 has 19 residues. V was pared by 2 bases and J by 2 bases, with 17 bases of the junction left unmatched. The germline V gene encodes CDR1 SGHRS and CDR2 YFSETQ. The CDR3 DNA sequence: TGCGCCAGCAGCTTCGGAGGGGTAGCGGGAGTCTCGGGGCCCTACGAGCAGTACTTC. It specifies CASSFGGVAGVSGPYEQYF.

This chain joins TRBV10-3 and TRBJ2-5, with unresolved D. The CDR3 loop spans 15 amino acids. Trimming cost V 6 bases and J 0 bases, with 14 bases left between them. Germline loops: CDR1 ENHRY, CDR2 SYGVKD. This CDR3 is CAIRAVTNNQETQYF. The CDR3 bases are TGTGCCATCAGGGCAGTCACTAATAACCAAGAGACCCAGTACTTC.

This chain connects TRBV27 to TRBJ1-1; maybe TRBD1 (5 bases). Germline CDR1 and CDR2: MNHEY and SMNVEV (reference sequence). The CDR3 is 16 amino acids. Trimming removed 1 base from V and 1 base from J, with 13 bases in between. The CDR3, as DNA: TGTGCCAGCAGTTTATTTGGGGCGTCAGGGAACACTGAAGCTTTCTTT. Encoded protein: CASSLFGASGNTEAFF.

The chain links TRBV4-3 to TRBJ1-4; 9 bases align to TRBD1. From germline, CDR1 is LGHNA and CDR2 YSLEER. Losses at the gene ends were 0 bases for V and 2 bases for J; bases not matched to a gene: 7. CDR3 length: 18 amino acids. CDR3 nucleotide sequence: TGCGCCAGCAGCCAAGATGGTCCGGACAGGGGTACTAATGAAAAACTGTTTTTT. Translation gives CASSQDGPDRGTNEKLFF.

This clone was seen once. The chain recombines TRBV5-4 with TRBJ2-3; 14 nucleotides line up with TRBD2. The germline CDR1 and CDR2 sequences are SGHNT and YYREEE (reference sequence). The CDR3 consists of 17 residues. With V trimmed by 4 bases and J by 4 bases, 8 bases remained unmatched. The CDR3 nucleotides read TGTGCCAGCAGCCCAGGGACTAGCGGGAGATTGTCAGATACGCAGTATTTT. This sequence encodes CASSPGTSGRLSDTQYF.